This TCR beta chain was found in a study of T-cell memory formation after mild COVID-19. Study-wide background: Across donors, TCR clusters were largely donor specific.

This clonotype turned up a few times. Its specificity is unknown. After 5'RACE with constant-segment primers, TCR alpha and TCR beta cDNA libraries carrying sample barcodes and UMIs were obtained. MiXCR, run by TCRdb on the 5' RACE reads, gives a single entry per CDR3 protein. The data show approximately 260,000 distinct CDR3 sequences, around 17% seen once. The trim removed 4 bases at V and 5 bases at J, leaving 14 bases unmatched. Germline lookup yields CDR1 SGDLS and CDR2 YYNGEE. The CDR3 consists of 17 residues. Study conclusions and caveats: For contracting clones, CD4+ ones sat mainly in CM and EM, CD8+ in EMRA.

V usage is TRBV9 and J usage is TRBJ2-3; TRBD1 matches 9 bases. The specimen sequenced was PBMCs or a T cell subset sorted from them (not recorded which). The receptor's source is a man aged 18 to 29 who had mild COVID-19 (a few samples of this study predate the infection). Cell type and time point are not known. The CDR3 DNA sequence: TGTGCCAGCAGCAACCCTTTGGGGACAGGGCGGGGAGATACGCAGTATTTT. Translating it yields CASSNPLGTGRGDTQYF.